These 5 T cell receptor beta chains were all obtained from the same sample, sequenced in a study of molecular identifiers for immune sequencing clone quantification. TCRdb analysed the PCR reads with MiXCR anew, one entry per CDR3 protein. The sample contains 350,000 or so distinct CDR3 sequences, about 20% of which appear only once. Sequenced sample: naive CD8+ T cells from blood, with Jurkat cell RNA spiked in. Noted subset: FACS-sorted CD8+CD4-CCR7+CD45RA+ naive T cells. The receptors shown here come from a human donor in good health. Some libraries in this study had Jurkat cell RNA spiked in.

This clonotype was seen a handful of times. The chain uses TRBV11-2 and TRBJ2-1; TRBD2 agrees at 7 bases. The germline V gene encodes CDR1 SGHAT and CDR2 FQNNGV. There are 15 residues in the CDR3. V lost 0 bases, J lost 6 bases, and 5 bases stayed unmatched. The CDR3 is CASSLEAGAGNEQFF. The CDR3 DNA follows: TGTGCCAGCAGCTTAGAGGCGGGAGCGGGCAATGAGCAGTTCTTC.

In this sample, this clonotype turned up many times. V usage is TRBV20-1 and J usage is TRBJ2-7; TRBD2 agrees at 9 bases. The CDR3 contains 13 residues. CDR1 is DFQATT, CDR2 SNEGSKA, per germline (reference sequence). The J segment lost 4 bases and the V segment lost 4 bases, leaving 5 bases of the junction unmatched. As DNA, the CDR3 is TGCAGTGCTAATCTAGCGGGGAAGTACGAGCAGTACTTC. Encoded protein: CSANLAGKYEQYF.

This clonotype turned up a few times. The J gene is TRBJ2-1, the V gene TRBV6-5; D might be TRBD1 (6 bases). The CDR3 runs 15 residues. V was shortened by 5 bases and J by 2 bases, with 13 bases between the two germline ends. Germline CDR1 and CDR2: MNHEY and SVGAGI. The CDR3 nucleotides read TGTGCCAGCAGTGAGGACAGCCAGCCCTACAATGAGCAGTTCTTC. The encoded protein is CASSEDSQPYNEQFF.

In the case of this clonotype: This may come from a read error, since a much larger clone is one base off. The rearrangement links TRBV5-3 to TRBJ1-1, with D maybe TRBD1 (5 bases). TRBV5-3 is an open reading frame whose function is uncertain. The length of the CDR3 is 15 residues. The V end lost 8 bases, the J end lost 2 bases, and 19 bases lay between the germline ends. The chain's CDR3 is CASSPDRTFNTEAFF. CDR3 coding DNA: TGTGCCAGCAGCCCTGACCGGACATTTAACACTGAAGCTTTCTTT.

This clonotype has only a few counts. The chain couples TRBV6-2 or TRBV6-3 to TRBJ2-3; tentatively, D is TRBD2 (6 bases). The CDR3 is 15 amino acids. V lost 2 bases and J 4 bases, leaving 13 bases between the germline ends. From germline, CDR1 is MNHEY and CDR2 SVGEGT. DNA for the CDR3: TGTGCCAGCAGTTACGGTGGAGGGCTCGCAGATACGCAGTATTTT. Encoded protein: CASSYGGGLADTQYF.